This T cell receptor beta chain was obtained from a study of shared clonotypes between healthy human individuals. Study-wide background: Donor ages ranged 18 to 49 years: a couple of women, a few men.

Findings of the study overall: With few donors, the genetic and exposure-history diversity represented was limited.

Between the trimmed V and J ends, which lost 6 bases and 6 bases, there was a span of 10 bases. Germline V lookup: CDR1 SGHRS, CDR2 YFSETQ. The CDR3 has 12 residues. Notes on this clone: Its target is unknown.

Investigators spread the genomic DNA of each subset evenly over several immunoSEQ plates. Profiling relied on immunoSEQ multiplex PCR, and the TCRdb table lists in-frame clones only, not all of them. The sample shows around 450,000 clones, about 85% of them seen only once. Donors were healthy HIV-negative adults without recent acute infections or vaccinations. The TCR was taken from a woman aged 35 to 49 in good health. Some clones in this sample may be carry-over from other donors' samples. The chain recombines TRBV5-1 with TRBJ2-1; D remains unclear. Material: PBMCs. The CDR3 loop reads CASTSTGNEQFF. CDR3 nucleotides: TGCGCCAGCACTAGTACCGGCAATGAGCAGTTCTTC.